This TCR beta chain was identified during a study of cytomegalovirus exposure and HLA in healthy donors. Study as a whole: Membership in the Caucasian-associated ancestry cluster was found for around four fifths of approximately 400 genotyped donors.

Germline values: CDR1 SGHDT, CDR2 YYEEEE. The CDR3 extends over 10 amino acids. V shed 4 bases, J shed 11 bases, and the junction held 2 bases outside the gene matches. Use of 60 Vbeta and 13 Jbeta primers characterized the PCR. Source study methods: There were tens of millions of unique TCR beta chains by a later count, and approximately 11 million of them were shared. The repertoire was sequenced with immunoSEQ multiplex PCR; TCRdb's copy has only in-frame clones and lacks some. The V and J calls and clone size were taken over from that table, and D and trimming were inferred from the DNA. The table shows fewer than 250,000 clones, with 83% occurring only once.

This sequence was found in a girl between 5 and 17 years old in good health and CMV-seronegative. The sequencing input was PBMCs. V is TRBV5-6 and J is TRBJ1-1; 7 nucleotides align to TRBD1. CDR3 sequence reads: CASSQDRAFF. CDR3 coding DNA: TGTGCCAGCAGCCAGGACAGGGCTTTCTTT.